This T cell receptor beta chain was sequenced during a study of cytomegalovirus exposure and HLA in healthy donors (TCRdb year 2017). Turning to the overall study: According to an earlier analysis of 587 of the donors, roughly 180 million T cells yielded over 90 million unique TCR beta sequences and around 300 Gb of sequence data. Donor age, sex, ethnicity and CMV serostatus were compiled alongside the repertoire data. A separate validation cohort of 90 to 150 different subjects was used in addition to the approximately 670-subject first cohort. Among roughly 400 genotyped donors of the cohort, an average of around 240,000 unique TCR beta nucleotide sequences were sequenced per donor, roughly 20% of them non-productive. A later genetic analysis used genome-wide SNP genotypes for about 60% of the roughly 670 donors, treating that subset as a discovery cohort. The study aimed to test whether signatures of past pathogen exposure could be identified by cataloging public T cell receptors. The study combined high-throughput TCR immunosequencing, statistical association of individual TCRs with disease status, and machine learning to predict cytomegalovirus infection status. An early release that covered about 600 HLA-typed donors contained approximately 300 gigabases of sequencing data and around 85 million unique TCR sequences. HLA typing included class I and class II loci at four-digit resolution. Of the approximately 400 genotyped donors, approximately 83% fell in the genetic ancestry cluster associated with self-reported Caucasian donors. The T cell repertoires of several hundred subjects were profiled by immunosequencing and related to cytomegalovirus serostatus. All discovery cohort repertoires had been generated on a single sequencing platform. Because of strong linkage in the cohort, roughly five DR-DQ haplotypes were treated as single units for association and clustering. Rather than using new phenotypic data, the later analysis identified candidate immune exposures from TCR beta sequences and from how often those sequences occurred across donors. The number of donors typed differed by locus, with roughly 620-630 for A, B, C, DRB1 and DQB1, roughly 520 for DQA1, 600 to 610 for DPA1, and under 490 for DPB1. An earlier analysis of several hundred of the donors used high-throughput TCR beta sequencing to judge whether each TCR beta V gene segment behaved as functional or pseudogenic. To study patterns of TCR occurrence, a later analysis re-analyzed previously published TCR beta repertoires from several hundred donors and added high-resolution HLA genotyping.

The cohort comprised some 680 healthy bone marrow donors. All cohort members were sampled while nominally healthy, although unrecorded immune exposures were likely present. Of the 600 to 750 cohort members, around 290 had a positive CMV serostatus and 352 had a negative one, while no CMV serostatus was recorded for the donor. A peripheral blood sample was provided by each donor, and peripheral blood mononuclear cells were used for TCR beta sequencing. The Qiagen DNeasy Blood Extraction Kit was used to extract genomic DNA from the blood cell samples. Libraries came from the immunoSEQ multiplex PCR assay. A mixture of 60 forward primers for TCR Vbeta segments and 13 reverse primers for TCR Jbeta segments was used in the multiplex PCR. A multiplex PCR assay on genomic DNA amplified the CDR3 region of rearranged TCR beta genes. Amplified TCR beta libraries were sequenced as 87-base-pair reads on the Illumina HiSeq System. Per the source publication's procedure: A later analysis counted approximately 74 million unique TCR beta chains across the 600 to 850 repertoires, and approximately 11 million of these chains were shared by at least two donors. To remove PCR and sequencing errors, raw reads were error-corrected and collapsed into unique sequences using a nearest-neighbor algorithm that merged closely related sequences. Alignment of CDR3 sequences to IMGT reference sequences was used to assign V, D and J gene segments. For a sequence to be retained, a match of at least six nucleotides was required to both a V gene segment and a J gene segment. A rearrangement was called productive if the CDR3 had no stop codons and remained in frame with V and J, and every other rearrangement was called non-productive. CDR3 was defined by IMGT convention, running from the second conserved V-encoded cysteine to the conserved J-encoded phenylalanine. In an earlier analysis of more than 550 of the donors, sequences lacking an unambiguous match to a single V gene segment were excluded. An earlier analysis of 450 to 650 of the donors called V segments functional above 56.7% productive rearrangements and segregating when the between-donor standard deviation exceeded 5%. A statistical classification framework was developed to diagnose cytomegalovirus status using the catalog of TCR beta chain sequences. In a later analysis, V and J genes were assigned by comparing TCR nucleotide sequences against IMGT/GENE-DB human TR gene sequences. In a later analysis, CDR3 sequences and most-parsimonious VDJ recombination scenarios were assigned using the TCRdist pipeline. In a later analysis, each TCR beta chain was defined by its CDR3 amino acid sequence together with its V-gene family, and reads without a unique V-gene family were excluded. As a way to deal with suspected cross-contamination and a sequencing artifact, a later analysis dropped 592 nucleotide sequences that were highly shared and had low generation probability. A later analysis calculated a clonal expansion index for each public chain from normalized within-repertoire ranks of inferred template counts. In a later analysis, generation probabilities were computed with a VDJ recombination model fitted to out-of-frame rearrangements, and the resulting probabilities were checked against IGoR. In a later analysis, TCR-TCR, TCR-HLA and TCR-CMV co-occurrence was scored with hypergeometric tests, and a repertoire-size bias correction was applied to TCR pairs. False discovery rates were estimated in a later analysis by permuting HLA or CMV assignments 20 times. In a later analysis, co-occurring TCRs were grouped with DBSCAN, and TCRdist sequence similarity was added when clustering was performed within HLA-allele-positive subsets. Co-occurrence clustering excluded repertoires with fewer than 30,000 or more than 120,000 public chains, plus five with anomalous nucleotide sharing. TCRdb retrieved this table from immuneACCESS and kept in-frame rearrangements only. Not all clones are present; in checked studies, unresolved V genes account for under half, and no reason is known for the remainder. V, J and clone size are taken as reported in that table, and D and trimming were inferred from the DNA itself. For this sample there are about 150,000 clones; approximately 70% appear just once. Of the sample, around 1.6% is held by the ten largest clones.

For this clone: This clone's antigen is unknown. No base-level quality is on record; no much larger clone is a single base apart.

What the work shows at the level of the full study, not this receptor alone: A further reported finding was that TCR beta sequences accurately predicted the HLA-A and HLA-B alleles for most subjects in the first cohort. Presence/absence analyses assumed roughly uniform sequencing depth across donors, an assumption that may not hold. Correlated functional status among segregating V segments might reflect linkage disequilibrium, but an unknown experimental factor could not be ruled out. In a later genetic analysis, fewer N-insertions in productive TCRs were reported among donors in an Asian-associated ancestry cluster than the roughly 710-donor mean. Because the 87-base-pair reads could not distinguish some IMGT-functional V segments, including TRBV6-2 and TRBV6-3, those segments were excluded. Several of the top co-occurrence clusters appeared to be linked to parvovirus B19, influenza, CMV and Epstein-Barr virus, according to a later analysis. In an earlier analysis of approximately 590 of the donors, most TCR beta V segments appeared in productive rearrangements about 87% or about 30% of the time, broadly matching IMGT annotations. An association between a missense DCLRE1C variant and V-gene and J-gene trimming of TCR beta chains was found in a later genetic analysis and replicated in an independent cohort. The study gave a list of 150 to 200 TCR beta chains associated with cytomegalovirus. CMV serostatus was the only immune exposure information available for the cohort. In a later analysis, the rate of TCR association differed among HLA loci, with DRB1 alleles having the most associated TCRs and HLA-C alleles having the fewest. The earlier analysis of some 540 of the donors excluded 15 to 20 rarely observed V segments, including chromosome 9 orphons, because counts were too low. When HLA alleles, especially DR and DQ, strongly co-occurred, TCR associations were difficult to assign to individual alleles. The sequencing pipeline was judged likely to have produced a cluster of highly shared sequence variants as a technical artifact. In vitro tests confirmed that a few of the cytomegalovirus-associated TCR beta chains recognize cytomegalovirus antigens. At a false discovery rate of 0.05, a later analysis linked 16,951 TCR beta sequences to specific HLA alleles. In a later analysis, most CMV-associated TCR beta chains were found to appear HLA-restricted, with HLA associations seemingly driven largely by CMV exposure. The authors suggested that the approach could potentially be extended to other disease states and immunological phenotypes. Only TCR beta chains were sequenced in this cohort, and the absence of alpha or paired-chain data limited detectable features. Most TCR sequences were observed very rarely across donors, whereas some public TCRs were present in many individuals. Compared with equally common non-associated chains, HLA-associated TCR beta chains in a later analysis were more clonally expanded and had lower generation probabilities. HLA typing was unavailable for some donors at each locus, so association tests used only the typed subset. The classifier was reported to diagnose cytomegalovirus status with high specificity and sensitivity in both the original cohort and the validation cohort.

Germline trimming amounts to 3 bases on V and 3 bases on J, with 11 as the count of junction bases outside the gene matches. From the cysteine through the phenylalanine, the CDR3 covers 17 amino acids. Only CDR3 DNA remains: 51 bases, in frame from the first base. The sample taken for sequencing was PBMCs. The V and J genes are TRBV23-1 and TRBJ2-7, with TRBD1 identical over 10 junction bases. TRBV23-1 is noted as an ORF with a role that remains uncertain. This TCR derives from a human donor in good health. DNA sequence: TGCGCCAGCAGTCACACGGCCCGGGACAGGGGAAGCTACGAGCAGTACTTC. Translation gives CASSHTARDRGSYEQYF.